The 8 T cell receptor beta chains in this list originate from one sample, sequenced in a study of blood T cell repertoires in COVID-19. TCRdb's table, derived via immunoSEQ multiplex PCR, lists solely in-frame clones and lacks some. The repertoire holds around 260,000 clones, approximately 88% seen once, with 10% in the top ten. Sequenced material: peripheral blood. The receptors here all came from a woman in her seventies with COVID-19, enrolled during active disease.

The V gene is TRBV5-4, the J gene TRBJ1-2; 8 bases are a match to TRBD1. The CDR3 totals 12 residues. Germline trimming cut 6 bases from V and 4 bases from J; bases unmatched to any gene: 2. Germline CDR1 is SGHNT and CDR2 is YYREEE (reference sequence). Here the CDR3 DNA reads TGTGCCAGCAACGGACAGGGCTATGGCTACACCTTC. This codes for CASNGQGYGYTF.

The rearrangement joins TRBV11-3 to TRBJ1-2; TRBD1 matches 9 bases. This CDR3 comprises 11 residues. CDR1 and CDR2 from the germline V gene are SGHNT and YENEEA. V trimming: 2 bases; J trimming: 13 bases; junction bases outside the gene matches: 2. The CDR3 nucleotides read TGTGCCAGCAGCTTATGGACAGGGGTCACCTTC. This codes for CASSLWTGVTF.

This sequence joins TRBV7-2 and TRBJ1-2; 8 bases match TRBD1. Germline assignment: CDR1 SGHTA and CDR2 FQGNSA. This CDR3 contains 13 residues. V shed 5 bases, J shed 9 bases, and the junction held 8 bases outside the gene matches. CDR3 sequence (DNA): TGTGCCAGCAGCGGAGGACAGGGAAGGAGCTACACCTTC. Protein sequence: CASSGGQGRSYTF.

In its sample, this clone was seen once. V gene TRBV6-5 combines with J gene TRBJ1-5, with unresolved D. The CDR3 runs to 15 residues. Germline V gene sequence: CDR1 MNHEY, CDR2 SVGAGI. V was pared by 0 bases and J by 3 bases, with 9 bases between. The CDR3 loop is CASSYSRETNQPQHF. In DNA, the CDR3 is TGTGCCAGCAGTTACTCGAGGGAGACCAATCAGCCCCAGCATTTT.

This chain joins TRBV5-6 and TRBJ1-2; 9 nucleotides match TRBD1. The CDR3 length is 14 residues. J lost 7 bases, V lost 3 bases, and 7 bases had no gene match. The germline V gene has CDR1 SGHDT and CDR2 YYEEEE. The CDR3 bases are TGTGCCAGCAGCTCTGGGACAGGGTTCGCTGGCTACACCTTC. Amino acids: CASSSGTGFAGYTF.

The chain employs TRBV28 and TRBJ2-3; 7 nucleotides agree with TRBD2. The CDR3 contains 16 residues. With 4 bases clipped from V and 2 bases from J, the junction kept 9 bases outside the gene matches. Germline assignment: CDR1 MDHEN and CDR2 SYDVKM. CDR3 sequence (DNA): TGTGCCAGCAGTTGGTACAGCGGGATCGACACAGATACGCAGTATTTT. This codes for CASSWYSGIDTDTQYF. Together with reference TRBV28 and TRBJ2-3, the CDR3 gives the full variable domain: DVKVTQSSRYLVKRTGEKVFLECVQDMDHENMFWYRQDPGLGLRLIYFSYDVKMKEKGDIPEGYSVSREKKERFSLILESASTNQTSMYLCASSWYSGIDTDTQYFGPGTRLTVL.

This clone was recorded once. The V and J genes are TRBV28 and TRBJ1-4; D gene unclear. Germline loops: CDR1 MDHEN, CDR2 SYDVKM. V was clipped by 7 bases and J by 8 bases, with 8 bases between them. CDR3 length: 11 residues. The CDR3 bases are TGTGCCAGCACCCCGGGGGAAAAACTGTTTTTT. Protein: CASTPGEKLFF.

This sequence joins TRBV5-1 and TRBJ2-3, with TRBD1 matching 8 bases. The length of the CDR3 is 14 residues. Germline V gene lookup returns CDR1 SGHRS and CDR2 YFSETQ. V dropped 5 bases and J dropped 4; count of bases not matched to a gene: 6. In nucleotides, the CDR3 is TGCGCCAGCAGTCGGACAGGGCTCGCAGATACGCAGTATTTT. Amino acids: CASSRTGLADTQYF. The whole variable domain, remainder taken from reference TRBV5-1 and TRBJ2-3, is KAGVTQTPRYLIKTRGQQVTLSCSPISGHRSVSWYQQTPGQGLQFLFEYFSETQRNKGNFPGRFSGRQFSNSRSEMNVSTLELGDSALYLCASSRTGLADTQYFGPGTRLTVL.